The table lists the clone carrying this TCR beta chain with a count of one. The repertoire was sequenced with immunoSEQ multiplex PCR; TCRdb's copy has only in-frame clones and lacks some. This table has 60,000 to 90,000 clones, 80% to 95% appearing once. This entry belongs to a study of T cell changes during pregnancy in multiple sclerosis. V dropped 1 base and J dropped 1; count of bases not matched to a gene: 13. In germline, CDR1 is LGHNA, CDR2 YNFKEQ. The CDR3 runs 18 residues. The specimen comprised peripheral blood, sampled in the first trimester of pregnancy. The chain carries TRBV4-2 and TRBJ2-7; the match to TRBD1 covers 7 bases. The sequence was collected from a female donor in good health, enrolled as a control in a pregnancy study. CDR3 residues: CASSQVGRGQWKSYEQYF. CDR3 DNA: TGTGCCAGCAGCCAAGTCGGTAGGGGACAGTGGAAGTCCTACGAGCAGTACTTC.